The 20 T cell receptor beta chains listed next were all sequenced from one sample in a study of shared clonotypes between healthy human individuals. Naive CD8 populations comprised CD45RO-negative cells positively selected for CCR7, excluding terminally differentiated effector memory CD45RA+ cells. Sequencing used immunoSEQ multiplex PCR; TCRdb keeps in-frame clones, though not all of them. The data contain about 680,000 clones, around 92% of them singletons. Sequenced input: naive CD8+ T cells sorted from blood. All receptors come from a man younger than 40 in good health.

This chain connects TRBV5-1 to TRBJ2-7, with TRBD1 matching 8 bases. V trimming: 0 bases; J trimming: 5 bases; junction bases outside the gene matches: 7. This CDR3 has 15 residues. CDR1 is SGHRS, CDR2 YFSETQ, per germline. The CDR3 reads CASSLAGQDNHEQYF. The CDR3 nucleotides read TGCGCCAGCAGCTTGGCGGGACAGGATAACCACGAGCAGTACTTC.

This clone has a single count. The chain couples TRBV21-1 to TRBJ1-3; the table gives TRBD1 as D, unverified against the DNA. TRBV21-1 is an annotated pseudogene. The CDR3 has 14 amino acids. The CDR3 nucleotides are TGTGCCAGCAGTCCGGGACAAGGAGGAAACACCATATATTTT. Residues: CASSPGQGGNTIYF.

This clone was recorded once. The chain combines TRBV7-9 with TRBJ2-1; a weak D match, TRBD2 (5 bases). This CDR3 is built from 15 residues. V dropped 3 bases and J dropped 9 bases, with 18 bases sitting between them. Germline V lookup: CDR1 SEHNR, CDR2 FQNEAQ (reference sequence). CDR3: CASSFRGLAGSEQFF. CDR3 DNA: TGTGCCAGCAGCTTTAGAGGGCTAGCTGGGTCTGAGCAGTTCTTC.

This sequence joins TRBV6-1 and TRBJ2-7; D call uncertain. CDR1 and CDR2 from the germline V gene are MNHNS and SASEGT. Trimming removed 7 bases at V and 6 bases at J, with 13 bases between. This CDR3 has 12 amino acids. CDR3 sequence: CASNPSQGEQYF. CDR3 in DNA: TGTGCCAGCAACCCTAGTCAAGGCGAGCAGTACTTC.

Concerning this clone: The identical CDR3 is also encoded by other nucleotide sequences in the sample. The rearrangement links TRBV27 to TRBJ2-3, with D perhaps assigned TRBD1 or TRBD2 (6 bases each). Looked up from germline, CDR1 is MNHEY and CDR2 is SMNVEV (reference sequence). CDR3 length: 14 residues. Trimming cost V 1 base and J 3 bases, with 8 bases left between them. The CDR3 DNA reads TGTGCCAGCAGTTTATGGAGGGGGACAGATACGCAGTATTTT. Amino acid sequence: CASSLWRGTDTQYF.

Turning to this clone: One junction end does not reproduce the germline sequence, and a read error may be involved. The V gene is TRBV7-9, the J gene TRBJ2-1; the D gene is possibly TRBD2 (6 bases). The germline V gene encodes CDR1 SEHNR and CDR2 FQNEAQ (reference sequence). There are 15 residues in the CDR3. CDR3 in amino acids: CASSLLAADVNGQFF. The CDR3 nucleotides are TGTGCCAGCAGCTTATTAGCGGCAGACGTAAATGGGCAGTTCTTC.

The chain is built from TRBV7-9 and TRBJ1-2, with D hard to call. The germline V gene has CDR1 SEHNR and CDR2 FQNEAQ (reference sequence). The length of the CDR3 is 12 residues. V was pared by 2 bases and J by 5 bases, with 6 bases between. The CDR3 DNA is TGTGCCAGCAGCTTACCCCGTTATGGCTACACCTTC. It specifies CASSLPRYGYTF.

The chain carries TRBV10-3 and TRBJ2-7; no reliable D call. Germline-derived CDR1 and CDR2 are ENHRY and SYGVKD. CDR3 length: 17 residues. V shed 2 bases and J shed 6 bases, with 23 bases lying between them. The DNA of the CDR3 is TGTGCCATCAGTGAGCCGTGGGCTAACGGGCTCCGTACCGAGCAGTACTTC. This encodes CAISEPWANGLRTEQYF.

V is TRBV2 and J is TRBJ2-5; D may be TRBD1 or TRBD2 (5 bases each). V lost 6 bases to trimming and J lost 2 bases, with 10 bases between them. The CDR3 runs to 13 residues. Germline V gene sequence: CDR1 SNHLY, CDR2 FYNNEI. The CDR3 here is CASRPGLQETQYF. The CDR3 bases are TGTGCCAGCAGGCCGGGGCTTCAAGAGACCCAGTACTTC. The variable domain in full, with the rest retrieved from reference TRBV2 and TRBJ2-5, is EPEVTQTPSHQVTQMGQEVILRCVPISNHLYFYWYRQILGQKVEFLVSFYNNEISEKSEIFDDQFSVERPDGSNFTLKIRSTKLEDSAMYFCASRPGLQETQYFGPGTRLLVL.

The chain is built from TRBV5-6 and TRBJ2-3, with 9 bases fitting TRBD1. There are 16 residues in the CDR3. Germline CDR1 reads SGHDT; CDR2 reads YYEEEE. The V segment lost 0 bases and the J segment 2 bases; nucleotides outside the gene matches: 4. The CDR3 nucleotides read TGTGCCAGCAGCTTGGTGACAGGGGGATTCACAGATACGCAGTATTTT. This gives the protein CASSLVTGGFTDTQYF.

The chain employs TRBV29-1 and TRBJ1-3; D is ambiguous. The CDR3 is 14 amino acids. Germline V lookup: CDR1 SQVTM, CDR2 ANQGSEA. The V end lost 1 base, the J end lost 0 bases, and 7 bases lay between the germline ends. The CDR3 reads CSVEGGPSGNTIYF. The CDR3 bases are TGCAGCGTTGAAGGCGGGCCCTCTGGAAACACCATATATTTT.

Note on this clone: It may be a read error: a sequence one base away is much more abundant. The V gene is TRBV2, the J gene TRBJ2-2; the D is unclear. The CDR3 spans 12 residues. Germline V gives CDR1 SNHLY, CDR2 FYNNEI. The V gene lost 6 bases and the J gene lost 1 base, with 3 bases spanning the gap. The CDR3 loop reads CASSVNTGELFF. Written as DNA, the CDR3 is TGTGCCAGCAGCGTGAACACCGGGGAGCTGTTTTTT.

In regard to this clone: It is unclear where the CDR3 begins or ends on the DNA, so no DNA is shown, and the CDR3 is as TCRdb lists it. V gene TRBV27 combines with J gene TRBJ2-7; the D call in the table, TRBD1, was not verified against the DNA. Germline V gene data show CDR1 as MNHEY and CDR2 as SMNVEV (reference sequence). Both ends counted, the CDR3 spans 14 residues. CDR3 loop: CASSSSTGGYEQYF.

The rearrangement uses TRBV15 and TRBJ2-3; 8 bases map to TRBD2. CDR1 and CDR2 (germline): LNHNV, YYDKDF (reference sequence). The CDR3 consists of 16 residues. The J segment lost 3 bases and the V segment lost 5 bases, leaving 10 bases of the junction unmatched. This CDR3 is CATSEGAAGVTDTQYF. The CDR3 nucleotides read TGTGCCACCAGCGAAGGTGCAGCGGGAGTGACAGATACGCAGTATTTT.

J is TRBJ1-4 and V is TRBV30, with unresolved D. Trimming shortened V by 3 bases and J by 0 bases, and 8 bases separated the two germline ends. Germline assignment: CDR1 GTSNPN and CDR2 SVGIG (reference sequence). The CDR3 contains 14 residues. The CDR3 coding sequence is TGTGCCTGGAGAACACTGGCAACTAATGAAAAACTGTTTTTT. Residues: CAWRTLATNEKLFF.

The chain recombines TRBV7-9 with TRBJ1-4; 8 nucleotides align to TRBD1. Germline V lookup: CDR1 SEHNR, CDR2 FQNEAQ (reference sequence). The CDR3 runs to 17 residues. The J segment lost 5 bases and the V segment lost 1 base, leaving 9 bases of the junction unmatched. The CDR3 DNA reads as TGTGCCAGCAGCTTAGTCACCCCGGACAGGGAAAATGAAAAACTGTTTTTT. Its protein is CASSLVTPDRENEKLFF.

The CDR3 here is CASSPFRDRRGTEAFF. The CDR3 bases are TGTGCCAGCAGCCCCTTTAGGGACAGGAGGGGCACTGAAGCTTTCTTT. This chain joins TRBV5-5 and TRBJ1-1, with TRBD1 identical over 8 bases. This CDR3 has 16 amino acids. The germline V gene encodes CDR1 SGHKS and CDR2 YYEKEE (reference sequence). V dropped 4 bases and J dropped 4; count of bases not matched to a gene: 12.

The gene calls are TRBV2 and TRBJ1-1, with a possible D match to TRBD1 (6 bases). V lost 11 bases, J lost 4 bases, and 17 bases lay in between. Germline lookup yields CDR1 SNHLY and CDR2 FYNNEI. This CDR3 is 13 amino acids long. The CDR3 DNA reads TGTGCCTGTTGGCTTGGGGGGCCCACTGAAGCTTTCTTT. Its protein is CACWLGGPTEAFF.

Only one count was recorded for this clone. The rearrangement links TRBV19 to TRBJ2-7; D is possibly TRBD2 (5 bases). The CDR3 has 13 amino acids. The V end lost 3 bases, the J end lost 7 bases, and 13 bases lay between the germline ends. Germline-derived CDR1 and CDR2 are LNHDA and SQIVND (reference sequence). The CDR3: CASSMTTVNEQYF. The DNA of the CDR3 is TGTGCCAGTAGTATGACTACCGTGAATGAGCAGTACTTC.

This rearrangement joins TRBV11-3 to TRBJ2-1; D uncertain. Germline CDR1 and CDR2: SGHNT and YENEEA. The CDR3 runs to 12 residues. Trimming pared 4 bases from V and 3 bases from J, leaving 4 bases between. DNA of the CDR3: TGTGCCAGCAGCTCCCTCTACAATGAGCAGTTCTTC. It specifies CASSSLYNEQFF.